What follows is one T cell receptor beta chain and its context. Antigen: not known. With a J-beta primer mix and a sample-barcoded 5' primer, a second PCR ran roughly 7 to 11 cycles. Paired-end reads containing CDR3 totaled no fewer than 2.5 million for each sample. Via MiXCR, TCRdb re-called the 5' RACE reads, giving one row per CDR3 protein. Here the sample spans approximately 730,000 distinct CDR3 sequences, roughly two fifths being singletons. The entry originates in a study of blood T cells in healthy people across ages. General observations from the study: Naive T cell percentage strongly correlated with TCR beta diversity.

The CDR3 extends over 12 amino acids. V lost 6 bases and J 3 bases, leaving 9 bases between the germline ends. The germline V gene has CDR1 SGHRS and CDR2 YFSETQ. The TCR was taken from a woman between 55 and 75 years old in good health. The sequenced sample consisted of blood. J is TRBJ2-5 and V is TRBV5-1; D perhaps matches TRBD1 (6 bases). The CDR3 reads CASNKGEETQYF. The CDR3 DNA reads TGCGCCAGCAATAAGGGGGAAGAGACCCAGTACTTC. Looking up the rest from reference TRBV5-1 and TRBJ2-5 gives the full variable domain: KAGVTQTPRYLIKTRGQQVTLSCSPISGHRSVSWYQQTPGQGLQFLFEYFSETQRNKGNFPGRFSGRQFSNSRSEMNVSTLELGDSALYLCASNKGEETQYFGPGTRLLVL.